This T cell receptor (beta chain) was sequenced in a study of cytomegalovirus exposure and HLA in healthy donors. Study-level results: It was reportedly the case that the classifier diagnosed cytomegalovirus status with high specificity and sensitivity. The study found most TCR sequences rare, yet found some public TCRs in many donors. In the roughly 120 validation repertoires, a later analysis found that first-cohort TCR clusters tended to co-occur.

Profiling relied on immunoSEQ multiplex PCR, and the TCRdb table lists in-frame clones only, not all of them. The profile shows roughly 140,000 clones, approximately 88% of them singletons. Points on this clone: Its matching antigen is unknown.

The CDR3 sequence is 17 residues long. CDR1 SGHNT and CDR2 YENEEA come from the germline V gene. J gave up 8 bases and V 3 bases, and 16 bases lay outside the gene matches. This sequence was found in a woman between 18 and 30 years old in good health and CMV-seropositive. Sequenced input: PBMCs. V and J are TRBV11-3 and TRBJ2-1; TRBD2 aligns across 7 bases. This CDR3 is CASSFPSGGLTADEQFF. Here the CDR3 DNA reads TGTGCCAGCAGCTTTCCATCGGGGGGACTTACAGCCGATGAGCAGTTCTTC.